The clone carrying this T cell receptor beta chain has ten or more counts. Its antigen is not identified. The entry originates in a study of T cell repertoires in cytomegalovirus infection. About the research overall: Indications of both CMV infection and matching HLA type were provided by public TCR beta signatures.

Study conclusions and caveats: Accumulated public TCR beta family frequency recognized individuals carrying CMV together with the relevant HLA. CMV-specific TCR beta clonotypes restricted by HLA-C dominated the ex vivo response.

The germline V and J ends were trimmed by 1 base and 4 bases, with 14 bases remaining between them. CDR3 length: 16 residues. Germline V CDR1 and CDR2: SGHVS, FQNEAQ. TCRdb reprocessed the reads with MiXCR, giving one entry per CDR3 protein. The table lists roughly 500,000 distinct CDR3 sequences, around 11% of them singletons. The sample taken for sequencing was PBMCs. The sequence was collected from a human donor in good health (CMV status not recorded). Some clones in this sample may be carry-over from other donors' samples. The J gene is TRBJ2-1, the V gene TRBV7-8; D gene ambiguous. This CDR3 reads CASSLDKNFDYNEQFF. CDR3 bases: TGTGCCAGCAGCTTAGACAAGAATTTCGATTACAATGAGCAGTTCTTC. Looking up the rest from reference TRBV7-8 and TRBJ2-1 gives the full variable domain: GAGVSQSPRYKVAKRGQDVALRCDPISGHVSLFWYQQALGQGPEFLTYFQNEAQLDKSGLPSDRFFAERPEGSVSTLKIQRTQQEDSAVYLCASSLDKNFDYNEQFFGPGTRLTVL.